Each of the 9 T cell receptor beta chains below was sequenced from the same sample in a study of cytomegalovirus exposure and HLA in healthy donors. The PCR was carried out with 60 Vbeta primers and 13 Jbeta primers. Libraries were prepared by immunoSEQ multiplex PCR; TCRdb keeps only in-frame clonotypes and omits some of them. The sample contains about 150,000 clones, about 79% of which appear only once. Sequencing input: PBMCs. The receptors were gathered from a man aged 45 to 65 in good health and CMV-seropositive.

This chain links TRBV5-6 with TRBJ2-5; D is uncertain. The CDR3 has 13 residues. The germline V gene encodes CDR1 SGHDT and CDR2 YYEEEE. V was trimmed by 2 bases and J by 3 bases, leaving 8 bases between them. In DNA, the CDR3 is TGTGCCAGCAGCTTTAGTTTAGAAGAGACCCAGTACTTC. Its protein is CASSFSLEETQYF.

V usage is TRBV5-4 and J usage is TRBJ2-6; 7 nucleotides match TRBD1. The CDR3 is made up of 15 amino acids. V was clipped by 4 bases and J by 0 bases; unmatched bases: 1. The germline gives CDR1 SGHNT, CDR2 YYREEE (reference sequence). The CDR3 spells CASSPGGSGANVLTF. In DNA, the CDR3 is TGTGCCAGCAGCCCAGGGGGCTCTGGGGCCAACGTCCTGACTTTC.

In its sample, this clone was seen once. This chain links TRBV6-1 with TRBJ1-1, with D possibly matching TRBD1 (6 bases). The germline V and J ends were trimmed by 3 bases and 10 bases, with 9 bases remaining between them. Germline lookup yields CDR1 MNHNS and CDR2 SASEGT. The CDR3 runs to 11 residues. The CDR3 loop is CASSEGARAFF. Here the CDR3 DNA reads TGTGCCAGCAGTGAGGGGGCTCGAGCTTTCTTT.

V usage is TRBV10-1 and J usage is TRBJ1-1, with 11 bases lining up with TRBD1. V was pared by 2 bases and J by 2 bases, with 4 bases of the junction left unmatched. The CDR3 is 16 amino acids. CDR1 WNHNN and CDR2 SYGVQD come from the germline V gene (reference sequence). The CDR3 sequence is CASSERRTGGNTEAFF. Written as DNA, the CDR3 is TGCGCCAGCAGTGAGCGTCGGACAGGGGGCAACACTGAAGCTTTCTTT.

The gene calls are TRBV9 and TRBJ2-5, with 7 bases matching TRBD1. Germline V gene sequence: CDR1 SGDLS, CDR2 YYNGEE. The CDR3 totals 13 residues. The V and J ends lost 3 bases and 4 bases, in that order; junction bases with no gene match: 3. The CDR3 reads CASSASGGETQYF. CDR3 nucleotide sequence: TGTGCCAGCAGCGCCTCAGGGGGAGAGACCCAGTACTTC.

This chain uses TRBV9 with TRBJ1-1; D is possibly TRBD1 (5 bases). The CDR3 consists of 14 residues. The V and J ends lost 3 bases and 1 base respectively, with 10 bases between them. Germline CDR1 and CDR2: SGDLS and YYNGEE. The CDR3 DNA is TGTGCCAGCAGCGGGGGGGGAGCGAACACTGAAGCTTTCTTT. It specifies CASSGGGANTEAFF. Looking up the rest from reference TRBV9 and TRBJ1-1 gives the full variable domain: DSGVTQTPKHLITATGQRVTLRCSPRSGDLSVYWYQQSLDQGLQFLIQYYNGEERAKGNILERFSAQQFPDLHSELNLSSLELGDSALYFCASSGGGANTEAFFGQGTRLTVV.

J is TRBJ2-1 and V is TRBV28; 12 nucleotides align to TRBD2. The CDR3 has 15 residues. The germline V gene encodes CDR1 MDHEN and CDR2 SYDVKM. V shed 2 bases and J 6 bases; nucleotides not matched to a gene: 2. The CDR3 loop reads CASSLGLAGINEQFF. CDR3 DNA sequence: TGTGCCAGCAGTTTAGGACTAGCGGGAATCAATGAGCAGTTCTTC.

As to this clone: The DNA is left out, because the CDR3 cannot be placed on it with certainty; the CDR3 is given as TCRdb lists it. This chain joins TRBV21-1 and TRBJ2-1; the D call in the table, TRBD2, was not verified against the DNA. TRBV21-1 represents a pseudogene. A total of 20 residues make up the CDR3, ends included. The CDR3 reads CASSKGWASGALPSYNEQFF.

The rearrangement uses TRBV7-9 and TRBJ2-1, with TRBD1 as a possible D gene (6 bases). This CDR3 comprises 15 residues. V was shortened by 6 bases and J by 0 bases, with 12 bases between the two germline ends. Germline V gene lookup returns CDR1 SEHNR and CDR2 FQNEAQ (reference sequence). The CDR3 DNA reads as TGTGCCAGCAGTCAAACAGGGAGCTCCTACAATGAGCAGTTCTTC. It translates to CASSQTGSSYNEQFF.